These T cell receptor beta chains were read from a single sample in a study of blood T cells in healthy people across ages. TCRdb ran MiXCR on the 5' RACE reads and lists one entry per CDR3 protein. This sample carries about 750,000 distinct CDR3 sequences, 40% to 65% of them seen once, and the ten largest clones take 41%. The specimen was blood. These receptors all come from a man at least 80 years old in good health. CDR3s include the opening cysteine and the closing phenylalanine or tryptophan. Each record gives: clone size, J gene, V gene, D gene, CDR3 protein, CDR3 DNA. D genes are given only for firm matches. The size field is filled for only some rows; it gives once, few, many or a size class.

>many|TRBJ1-2|TRBV29-1|NA
CSVDGLGYGYTF
TGCAGCGTTGACGGCCTAGGGTATGGCTACACCTTC
>NA|TRBJ2-1|TRBV9|TRBD1
CASAPSGQPVGDNEQFF
TGTGCCAGCGCCCCCTCGGGACAGCCCGTCGGGGACAATGAGCAGTTCTTC
>few|TRBJ2-7|TRBV3-1|NA
CASSQVGRYEQYF
TGTGCCAGCAGCCAAGTAGGGCGCTACGAGCAGTACTTC
>NA|TRBJ1-2|TRBV20-1|NA
CSARDPFRGGYTF
TGCAGTGCTAGAGATCCTTTTCGGGGTGGCTACACCTTC
>few|TRBJ1-2|TRBV10-3|TRBD1
CAINFDRAGGYTF
TGTGCCATCAACTTTGACAGGGCGGGCGGCTACACCTTC
>NA|TRBJ2-3|TRBV5-1|NA
CASSWATDTDTQYF
TGCGCCAGCAGCTGGGCGACAGATACAGATACGCAGTATTTT
>NA|TRBJ2-2|TRBV20-1|TRBD1
CSARDPRGLGTGELFF
TGCAGTGCTAGAGATCCCAGGGGGCTAGGCACCGGGGAGCTGTTTTTT
>few|TRBJ2-6|TRBV24-1|NA
CATSDGFGANVLTF
TGTGCCACCAGTGATGGATTTGGGGCCAACGTCCTGACTTTC
>NA|TRBJ2-3|TRBV7-2|TRBD1
CASSFWQGDTDTQYF
TGTGCCAGCAGCTTCTGGCAGGGGGACACAGATACGCAGTATTTT
>NA|TRBJ2-5|TRBV20-1|TRBD2
CSAQRGGGETQYF
TGCAGTGCACAACGGGGGGGAGGAGAGACCCAGTACTTC
>NA|TRBJ1-2|TRBV27|NA
CASSLSPGLNYGYTF
TGTGCCAGCAGTTTATCGCCAGGACTAAACTATGGCTACACCTTC
>NA|TRBJ2-6|TRBV29-1|NA
CSVDISGANVLTF
TGCAGCGTTGATATTTCCGGGGCCAACGTCCTGACTTTC
>NA|TRBJ2-1|TRBV20-1|NA
CSAKSGSYNEQFF
TGCAGTGCCAAGAGCGGATCGTACAATGAGCAGTTCTTC
>NA|TRBJ2-5|TRBV12-3/TRBV12-4|TRBD2
CASSWSSGMETQYF
TGTGCCAGCAGTTGGTCTAGCGGGATGGAGACCCAGTACTTC
>NA|TRBJ2-7|TRBV7-9|NA
CASSLSTGTFYEQYF
TGTGCCAGCAGCTTATCTACAGGGACGTTCTACGAGCAGTACTTC
>NA|TRBJ1-2|TRBV20-1|TRBD1
CSAPTPGGPEGYTF
TGCAGTGCTCCCACCCCAGGGGGGCCGGAGGGCTACACCTTC
>NA|TRBJ1-1|TRBV6-6|NA
CASSRGEAFF
TGTGCCAGCAGCAGGGGTGAAGCTTTCTTT
>NA|TRBJ2-7|TRBV3-1|TRBD1
CASSQWDRTHEQYF
TGTGCCAGCAGCCAATGGGACAGGACCCACGAGCAGTACTTC
>once|TRBJ1-4|TRBV20-1|NA
CSAKVRRQDWANEKLFF
TGCAGTGCTAAGGTCCGGAGACAGGACTGGGCCAATGAAAAACTGTTTTTT
>few|TRBJ2-1|TRBV15|NA
CATSRADPGVNEQFF
TGTGCCACCAGCAGAGCCGACCCGGGAGTCAATGAGCAGTTCTTC
>few|TRBJ1-2|TRBV29-1|NA
CSVEGTAYGYTF
TGCAGCGTTGAAGGGACCGCCTATGGCTACACCTTC
>few|TRBJ2-1|TRBV24-1|NA
CATSDAGAKNEQFF
TGTGCCACCAGTGATGCCGGGGCGAAAAATGAGCAGTTCTTC
>NA|TRBJ2-7|TRBV20-1|NA
CSAGEDSYEQYF
TGCAGTGCCGGGGAGGACAGCTACGAGCAGTACTTC
>NA|TRBJ2-7|TRBV7-2|NA
CASSLQQGPYEQYF
TGTGCCAGCAGCTTGCAACAGGGACCGTACGAGCAGTACTTC
>few|TRBJ2-2|TRBV29-1|NA
CSVTGTNTGELFF
TGCAGCGTAACAGGGACGAACACCGGGGAGCTGTTTTTT
>NA|TRBJ2-3|TRBV6-6|NA
CASSYSRGGRADTQYF
TGTGCCAGCAGTTATAGCCGAGGGGGGAGGGCAGATACGCAGTATTTT
>NA|TRBJ1-2|TRBV6-6|NA
CASRSEGWVLGYTF
TGTGCCAGCAGGTCCGAGGGATGGGTCTTAGGCTACACCTTC
>NA|TRBJ1-5|TRBV20-1|TRBD1
CSARENSGDSQPQHF
TGCAGTGCTAGAGAGAATTCGGGGGACAGTCAGCCCCAGCATTTT
>once|TRBJ2-7|TRBV29-1|NA
CSVAPEASSYNEQYF
TGCAGCGTCGCCCCGGAAGCGTCCTCCTACAATGAGCAGTACTTC
>NA|TRBJ1-1|TRBV24-1|NA
CATSDSRPGRAFF
TGTGCCACCAGTGACTCCCGACCGGGGCGGGCTTTCTTT
>NA|TRBJ2-1|TRBV2|TRBD1
CASSELAQGNPSYNEQFF
TGTGCCAGCAGTGAATTAGCACAGGGGAATCCCTCCTACAATGAGCAGTTCTTC